This T cell receptor (beta chain) comes out of a study of blood T cells in healthy people across ages (dated by TCRdb to the mid-2010s). Turning to the overall study: In model experiments, template switching captured roughly one uniquely barcoded TCR beta cDNA molecule for every two T cells. Four age groups were formed from the donors: young (average around 15 years), middle-aged (around 40), aged (62) and long-lived (about 75). The study analyzed two additional independent replicas of 1 million unique cDNA reads from the same blood draw for two donors, one aged 18 to 30 and one aged 80 or older. Using deep sequencing normalized with unique cDNA molecular identifiers, the study measured how TCR beta repertoire diversity changes with age.

What the study reported, not specific to this receptor: Estimates of total diversity based on one million sequenced T cells were regarded as lower bounds and as underestimates. Since profiling was done on bulk unsorted PBMCs, naive and antigen-experienced compartments could not be conclusively compared. Compared with the aged group, the long-lived group had more naive CD4+ T cells, fewer expanded clones and increased TCR diversity, suggesting age selection. Observed TCR beta diversity per million T cells fell roughly linearly with age, and a significant reduction was already apparent by age around 40. Observed TCR beta diversity correlated strongly with the percentage of naive T cells measured by flow cytometry. Donor CMV infection status was unknown, potentially confounding age-related changes in expanded clonotypes.

This clonotype was picked up a small number of times. It lacks a known antigen. No much larger clonotype is one base removed from it; base qualities were not supplied. Donors were a few dozen systemically healthy Caucasian individuals from Russia aged roughly 6 to 90 years. Roughly 10 milliliters of peripheral blood were collected from each donor into EDTA-treated Vacutainer tubes. Ficoll-Paque density-gradient centrifugation was used to isolate PBMCs, with at least 6.5 million per sample. Total RNA was extracted from PBMCs with Trizol reagent, with at least 6 micrograms obtained per sample. Naive CD45RAhigh/CD27high T cell percentages were measured by flow cytometry on a PBMC aliquot from every donor. Libraries were built with 5' RACE. The sequencing machine was an Illumina HiSeq 2500. A second about 7 to 11 cycle PCR used a sample-barcoded 5' primer and a J-beta primer mix. Each TCR beta cDNA molecule received a unique molecular identifier from a template-switch 5' adaptor carrying 12 random nucleotides. At least 2.5 million CDR3-containing paired-end reads were obtained from each sample. All of the RNA was converted into first-strand cDNA using the Mint cDNA synthesis kit, with a TRBC-specific oligonucleotide serving as the primer. After uracil-DNA glycosylase treatment, a first 18-cycle PCR used universal primers M1SS and BC2_uni_R on all cDNA. The source study handled its data this way. For normalization, 1 million high-quality reads were randomly selected from each sample, with every read carrying a distinct molecular identifier. Reads sharing molecular identifiers were discarded rather than binned into consensus sequences. MiTCR, set to a Q25 quality threshold and the strictest error-elimination algorithm, was used for CDR3 identification, clonotype clustering and error correction. A nonparametric unseen species model with Euler transformation was used to estimate lower-bound total TCR beta diversity. Using fastp at Q25 and MiXCR, TCRdb reprocessed the public reads and kept productive beta chains. Merged by CDR3 protein, the rows form single entries marked with the most common genes and DNA. It is TCRdb's table, rather than the study itself, that gives the V and J calls and clone size. Present in this sample are 500,000 to 550,000 distinct CDR3 sequences, around 24% of which were seen just once. Roughly 10% of the sample goes to the ten largest clones.

Trimming takes 0 bases from V and 5 bases from J, and the germline ends sit 10 bases apart. In the germline V gene (reference sequence), CDR1 corresponds to DFQATT and CDR2 to SNEGSKA. Including the terminal cysteine and phenylalanine, the CDR3 comprises 14 residues. Only CDR3 DNA remains: 42 bases, in frame from the first base. The same sample was also used in a study of T cells of mothers and their children. The other study reports the following: Donors were nine systemically healthy Caucasian individuals: three mothers and their six children. cDNA synthesis used all of the extracted RNA, with roughly 1.5 ug of RNA in each 15 ul reaction. In the second PCR, the M1S primer introduced both the sample barcodes and 2-4 random nucleotides. Over 8 million TCR beta CDR3 reads came from each mother, compared with some 3 million reads from each child. In both related and unrelated pairs, thymic selection shapes the output of TCR recombination in a similar way, with inherited differences having only a minor effect. Normalized repertoire overlap was always found to be slightly, but never significantly, higher in related mother-child pairs than in unrelated mother-child pairs. No persistent microchimeric T cell clones were detected, at a sensitivity of roughly 93 clones per million clonotypes. To look for features that set related mother-child pairs apart from unrelated individuals, the researchers ran deep NGS to compare the TCR beta repertoires of mothers and children. The mean age was approximately 41 +/- 4 years for the mothers and 11 +/- 4 years for the children. Libraries were sequenced on Illumina HiSeq 2000 with 100+100 nt paired-end reads after adapter ligation with NEBNext reagents. To prevent cross-contamination, the mother and child libraries were prepared a month apart and were sequenced in separate runs. Each donor had between 500,000 and 2,000,000 distinct TCR beta clonotypes identified. Naive TCR beta clonotypes were estimated from low-frequency clonotypes matched to each donor's FACS-determined naive share, without sorting.

This receptor was identified in a boy between 10 and 17 years old in good health. Sequencing input: blood. The chain uses TRBV20-1 and TRBJ2-2; tentative D gene TRBD1, with 5 bases matching. The nucleotide sequence reads TGCAGTGCTAGAGATTTAGGGGCAACCGGGGAGCTGTTTTTT. Its product reads: CSARDLGATGELFF.